The 16 T cell receptor beta chains given below trace back to one sample, sequenced in a study of response to subunit inactivated influenza vaccine. TCRdb analysed the RT-PCR reads with MiXCR anew, one entry per CDR3 protein. The sample holds 800,000 to 1,000,000 distinct CDR3 sequences, 21% seen once. The sequencing used PBMCs from blood, collected about 5 days after vaccination. All receptors come from a man aged 50 to 59 who received an inactivated influenza vaccine.

This clonotype was detected only a few times. The chain carries TRBV5-1 and TRBJ2-1, with TRBD1 as a possible D gene (6 bases). CDR1 is SGHRS, CDR2 YFSETQ, per germline. The CDR3 has 15 amino acids. Trimming shortened V by 0 bases and J by 8 bases, and 15 bases separated the two germline ends. In nucleotides, the CDR3 is TGCGCCAGCAGCTTGGCGTCAGGGGCAATCTATGAGCAGTTCTTC. Its translation: CASSLASGAIYEQFF.

V gene TRBV11-2 combines with J gene TRBJ2-1; the match to TRBD2 covers 7 bases. V dropped 0 bases and J dropped 4; count of bases not matched to a gene: 3. Germline V gene data show CDR1 as SGHAT and CDR2 as FQNNGV. The CDR3 runs 15 residues. The CDR3 DNA reads TGTGCCAGCAGCTTAGATTGGGGACTATACAATGAGCAGTTCTTC. As protein: CASSLDWGLYNEQFF.

This chain uses TRBV30 with TRBJ2-3; TRBD2 aligns across 13 bases. Trimming removed 1 base from V and 6 bases from J; junction bases left unmatched: 4. Germline lookup yields CDR1 GTSNPN and CDR2 SVGIG (reference sequence). The CDR3 length is 15 residues. The CDR3 region is CAWSGLAGGLDTQYF. The CDR3, as DNA: TGTGCCTGGAGTGGACTAGCGGGAGGTTTGGATACGCAGTATTTT.

There are a few counts of this clonotype. The chain recombines TRBV5-1 with TRBJ2-5, with TRBD1 matching 7 bases. The CDR3 runs to 15 residues. V was pared by 4 bases and J by 4 bases, with 10 bases of the junction left unmatched. Germline lookup yields CDR1 SGHRS and CDR2 YFSETQ. The CDR3 protein is CASSPSPTGLETQYF. The CDR3 DNA reads TGCGCCAGCAGCCCTTCCCCGACAGGGCTAGAGACCCAGTACTTC.

This clonotype was picked up a small number of times. This chain joins TRBV4-1 and TRBJ2-1; D is uncertain. The CDR3 contains 12 residues. The germline V and J ends were trimmed by 3 bases and 10 bases, with 10 bases remaining between them. The germline V gene encodes CDR1 MGHRA and CDR2 YSYEKL. CDR3 protein: CASSHVSTEQFF. The CDR3 DNA reads TGCGCCAGCAGCCACGTCAGCACCGAGCAGTTCTTC.

This clonotype was counted between two and nine times. This sequence joins TRBV20-1 and TRBJ2-1, with 7 nucleotides matching TRBD2. Trimming removed 6 bases from V and 2 bases from J; junction bases left unmatched: 4. Germline loops: CDR1 DFQATT, CDR2 SNEGSKA (reference sequence). The CDR3 runs 13 residues. CDR3 in DNA: TGCAGTGCCCTACTAGCGCCCTACAATGAGCAGTTCTTC. Its protein is CSALLAPYNEQFF.

V is TRBV7-2 and J is TRBJ1-6; 7 bases fit TRBD1. CDR1 is SGHTA and CDR2 is FQGNSA in the germline V gene. The trim removed 8 bases at V and 7 bases at J, leaving 11 bases unmatched. This CDR3 spans 15 amino acids. CDR3 loop: CASALGGQVNSPLHF. The CDR3, as DNA: TGTGCCAGCGCCCTTGGAGGACAGGTGAATTCACCCCTCCACTTT.

Worth noting for this clonotype: At one of its ends the junction is not consistent with the germline gene, which may arise from a read error. This chain uses TRBV4-3 with TRBJ1-1, with D unresolved. CDR3 length equals 13 residues. Looked up from germline, CDR1 is LGHNA and CDR2 is YSLEER. CDR3 sequence reads: CASTRIGYTEAFF. CDR3 in DNA: TGCGCCAGCACTAGAATAGGGTACACGGAAGCTTTCTTT.

About this clonotype: This sequence may be a read error, since a much larger clone differs from it by one base. V gene TRBV12-3 or TRBV12-4 combines with J gene TRBJ2-2, with D possibly matching TRBD2 (7 bases). The CDR3 covers 15 residues. The CDR3 region is CATSFGGAGTGELFF. Written as DNA, the CDR3 is TGTGCCACCAGTTTTGGGGGGGCAGGAACCGGGGAGCTGTTTTTT.

The table lists this clonotype with a few counts. The chain couples TRBV5-5 to TRBJ2-3; tentatively, D is TRBD2 (6 bases). Trimming cost V 4 bases and J 2 bases, with 14 bases left between them. The CDR3 loop spans 15 amino acids. CDR1 SGHKS and CDR2 YYEKEE come from the germline V gene (reference sequence). As DNA, the CDR3 is TGTGCCAGCAGCGGGACTCGGGGTCACACAGATACGCAGTATTTT. Translation: CASSGTRGHTDTQYF.

The chain links TRBV10-2 to TRBJ2-7, with 13 bases that match TRBD2. The CDR3 is 15 amino acids. CDR1 is WSHSY and CDR2 is SAAADI in the germline V gene. J lost 2 bases, V lost 6 bases, and 4 bases had no gene match. The CDR3 region has the DNA TGCGCCAGCAGGGAACTAGCGGGGGGGCCCTACGAGCAGTACTTC. Translating gives CASRELAGGPYEQYF.

This chain uses TRBV28 with TRBJ2-7; TRBD1 matches at 7 bases. Germline V gene lookup returns CDR1 MDHEN and CDR2 SYDVKM. This CDR3 comprises 16 residues. The V segment lost 6 bases and the J segment 5 bases; nucleotides outside the gene matches: 16. The CDR3 DNA is TGTGCCAGCAGACAACGACAGGGAACGGGCGTCGACGAGCAGTACTTC. Translated, it gives CASRQRQGTGVDEQYF.

Of note for this clonotype: One base away lies a much larger clone, so this may be a sequencing read error. This rearrangement joins TRBV29-1 to TRBJ2-2; D not resolved. The CDR3 is made up of 14 amino acids. Germline CDR1 SQVTM, CDR2 ANQGSEA. The DNA for the CDR3 is TGCAGCGTTGGCGACAAGGCGAACTCCGGGGAGCTGTTTTTT. This sequence encodes CSVGDKANSGELFF.

In this sample, this clonotype turned up many times. The chain combines TRBV20-1 with TRBJ2-5, with D tentatively TRBD1 (6 bases). Germline CDR1 is DFQATT and CDR2 is SNEGSKA (reference sequence). V gave up 0 bases and J gave up 5 bases, with 25 bases separating them. This CDR3 has 18 residues. The CDR3, as DNA: TGCAGTGCTAGAGATGGTGCCCGGAACACAGGGTTTGGGGAGACCCAGTACTTC. Translating it yields CSARDGARNTGFGETQYF.

V usage is TRBV5-1 and J usage is TRBJ2-7; D not resolved. CDR1 is SGHRS and CDR2 is YFSETQ in the germline V gene. Trimming pared 4 bases from V and 7 bases from J, leaving 15 bases between. This CDR3 region has 13 residues. This CDR3 is CASSPYAFKEQYF. The CDR3, as DNA: TGCGCCAGCAGCCCCTACGCCTTTAAAGAGCAGTACTTC.

The V call is TRBV7-2, the J call TRBJ2-3; 16 bases agree with TRBD2. The V gene end was trimmed by 5 bases and the J gene end by 2 bases; junction bases not matched to a gene: 4. The germline gives CDR1 SGHTA, CDR2 FQGNSA. This CDR3 has 17 amino acids. DNA of the CDR3: TGTGCCAGCAGCCTCGGGACTAGCGGGGGGGCCACAGATACGCAGTATTTT. Its protein is CASSLGTSGGATDTQYF. Variable domain in full (rest from reference TRBV7-2 and TRBJ2-3): GAGVSQSPSNKVTEKGKDVELRCDPISGHTALYWYRQSLGQGLEFLIYFQGNSAPDKSGLPSDRFSAERTGGSVSTLTIQRTQQEDSAVYLCASSLGTSGGATDTQYFGPGTRLTVL.